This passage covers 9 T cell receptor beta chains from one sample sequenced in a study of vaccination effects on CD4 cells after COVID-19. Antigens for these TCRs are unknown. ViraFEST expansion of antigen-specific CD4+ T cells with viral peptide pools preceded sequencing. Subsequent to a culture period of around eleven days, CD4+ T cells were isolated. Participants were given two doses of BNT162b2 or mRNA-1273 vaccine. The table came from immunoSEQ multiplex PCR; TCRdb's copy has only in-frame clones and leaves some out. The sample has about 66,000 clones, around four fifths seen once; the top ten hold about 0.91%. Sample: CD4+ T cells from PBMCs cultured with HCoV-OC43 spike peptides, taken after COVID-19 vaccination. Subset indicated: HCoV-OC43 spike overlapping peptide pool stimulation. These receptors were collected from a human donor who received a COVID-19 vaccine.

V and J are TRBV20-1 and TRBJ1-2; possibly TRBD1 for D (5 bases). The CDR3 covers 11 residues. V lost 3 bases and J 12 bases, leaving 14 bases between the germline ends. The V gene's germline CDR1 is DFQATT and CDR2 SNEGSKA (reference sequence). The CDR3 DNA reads TGCAGTGCTAGGGGCAGGGAGTTGGACACCTTC. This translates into CSARGRELDTF.

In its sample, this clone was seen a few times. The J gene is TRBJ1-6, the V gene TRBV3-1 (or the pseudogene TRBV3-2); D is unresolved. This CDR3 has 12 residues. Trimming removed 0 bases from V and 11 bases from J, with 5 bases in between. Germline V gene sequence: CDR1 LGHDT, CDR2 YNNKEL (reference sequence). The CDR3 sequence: CASSQDKTPLHF. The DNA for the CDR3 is TGTGCCAGCAGCCAAGATAAGACACCCCTCCACTTT.

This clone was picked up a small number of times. This CDR3 is CASSLWQGDGYTF. As DNA, the CDR3 is TGTGCCAGCAGCTTATGGCAGGGTGATGGCTACACCTTC. The chain employs TRBV7-2 and TRBJ1-2, with D possibly TRBD1 on 5 matching bases. The CDR3 extends over 13 amino acids. V was clipped by 2 bases and J by 6 bases, with 10 bases between them. CDR1 is SGHTA, CDR2 FQGNSA, per germline. The full variable domain, its missing parts supplied by reference TRBV7-2 and TRBJ1-2, is GAGVSQSPSNKVTEKGKDVELRCDPISGHTALYWYRQSLGQGLEFLIYFQGNSAPDKSGLPSDRFSAERTGGSVSTLTIQRTQQEDSAVYLCASSLWQGDGYTFGSGTRLTVV.

The CDR3 is CATSDLDRAEAFF. The DNA for the CDR3 is TGTGCCACCAGTGACCTGGACAGGGCTGAAGCTTTCTTT. V gene TRBV24-1 combines with J gene TRBJ1-1; the match to TRBD1 covers 8 bases. The CDR3 is 13 amino acids. V lost 4 bases and J lost 6; bases outside the gene matches: 3. CDR1 is KGHDR, CDR2 SFDVKD, per germline.

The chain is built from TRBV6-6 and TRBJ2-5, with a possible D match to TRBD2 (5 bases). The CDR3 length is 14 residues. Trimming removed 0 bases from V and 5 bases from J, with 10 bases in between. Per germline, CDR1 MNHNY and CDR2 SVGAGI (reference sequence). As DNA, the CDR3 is TGTGCCAGCAGTTACTCTAGGACTTCGGAGACCCAGTACTTC. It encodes CASSYSRTSETQYF.

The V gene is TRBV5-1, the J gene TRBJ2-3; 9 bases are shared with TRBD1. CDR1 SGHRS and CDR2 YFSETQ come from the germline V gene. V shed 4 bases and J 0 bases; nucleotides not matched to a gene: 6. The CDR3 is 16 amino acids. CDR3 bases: TGCGCCAGCAGCACCACAGGGGGCTTGAGCACAGATACGCAGTATTTT. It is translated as CASSTTGGLSTDTQYF.

CDR3 in amino acids: CASSWGESNYGYTF. The CDR3 bases are TGTGCCAGCAGCTGGGGAGAAAGTAACTATGGCTACACCTTC. This chain joins TRBV11-2 and TRBJ1-2; D gene unclear. V dropped 4 bases and J dropped 1 base, with 10 bases sitting between them. Germline CDR1 is SGHAT and CDR2 is FQNNGV. The CDR3 sequence is 14 residues long. Using reference TRBV11-2 and TRBJ1-2 for the parts outside the CDR3, the full variable domain is EAGVAQSPRYKIIEKRQSVAFWCNPISGHATLYWYQQILGQGPKLLIQFQNNGVVDDSQLPKDRFSAERLKGVDSTLKIQPAKLEDSAVYLCASSWGESNYGYTFGSGTRLTVV.

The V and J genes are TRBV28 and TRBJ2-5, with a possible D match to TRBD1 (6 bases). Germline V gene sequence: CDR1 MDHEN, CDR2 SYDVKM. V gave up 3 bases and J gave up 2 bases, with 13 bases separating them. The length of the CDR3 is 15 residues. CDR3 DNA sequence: TGTGCCAGCAGTTTGCCGGGACAAATTCAAGAGACCCAGTACTTC. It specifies CASSLPGQIQETQYF.

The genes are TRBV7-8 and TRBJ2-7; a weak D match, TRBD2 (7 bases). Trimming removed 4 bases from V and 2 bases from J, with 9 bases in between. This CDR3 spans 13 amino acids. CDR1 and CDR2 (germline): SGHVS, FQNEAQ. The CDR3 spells CASSYGGPYEQYV. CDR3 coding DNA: TGTGCCAGCAGCTACGGGGGGCCCTACGAGCAGTACGTC.